This T cell receptor beta chain is drawn from a study of T cell changes during pregnancy in multiple sclerosis. Libraries were prepared by immunoSEQ multiplex PCR; TCRdb keeps only in-frame clonotypes and omits some of them. The sample lists around 44,000 clones; about 90% were seen once. The clonotype originates from a female donor with multiple sclerosis, enrolled in a pregnancy study. Sample: CD8+ T cells from peripheral blood mononuclear cells, taken in the first trimester of pregnancy.

CDR3 protein: CASSLSWPNEKLFF. As DNA, the CDR3 is TGTGCCAGCAGTTTATCGTGGCCTAATGAAAAACTGTTTTTT. This sequence joins TRBV27 and TRBJ1-4; D uncertain. Trimming pared 0 bases from V and 3 bases from J, leaving 5 bases between. The CDR3 is made up of 14 amino acids. Germline-derived CDR1 and CDR2 are MNHEY and SMNVEV (reference sequence).